A selection of T cell receptor beta chains follows, all from one sample in a study of blood T cell repertoires in COVID-19. Profiled with immunoSEQ multiplex PCR; TCRdb holds only in-frame clones, not every one. Of 220,000 or so clones listed, around nine tenths were seen once; the top ten hold roughly 14%. Sequenced: PBMCs or T cells enriched from blood (not recorded which). The receptor set was obtained from a woman in her 50s with acute COVID-19. The CDR3 runs from the conserved cysteine through the conserved F or W. Each record gives: V gene, J gene, clone size, D gene, CDR3 DNA, CDR3 protein. The D gene is left open where the match is weak. For some rows the clone size is stated as once, few or many, or as a class when expanded; others skip it.

v_call: TRBV28
j_call: TRBJ1-2
clone_size: NA
d_call: TRBD1
cdr3_nt: TGTGCCAGCATCCACCCCCTTGGACAGGGCCCCACCTCTAACTATGGCTACACCTTC
cdr3_aa: CASIHPLGQGPTSNYGYTF

v_call: TRBV27
j_call: TRBJ2-2
clone_size: NA
d_call: TRBD2
cdr3_nt: TGTGCCAGCAGTTCTCCCGGACTAGCGGTAAACACCGGGGAGCTGTTTTTT
cdr3_aa: CASSSPGLAVNTGELFF

v_call: TRBV7-6
j_call: TRBJ2-1
clone_size: NA
d_call: TRBD2
cdr3_nt: TGTGCCAGCAGCTTAGACATTCTAGCGGGACAGAATGAGCAGTTCTTC
cdr3_aa: CASSLDILAGQNEQFF

v_call: TRBV7-3
j_call: TRBJ1-4
clone_size: NA
d_call: NA
cdr3_nt: TGTGCCAGCAGCTTAATCGCGGCAGGGGTAAATGAAAAACTGTTTTTT
cdr3_aa: CASSLIAAGVNEKLFF

v_call: TRBV7-8
j_call: TRBJ1-6
clone_size: NA
d_call: NA
cdr3_nt: TGTGCCAGCAGCTTAGGGCAGGGGAGACCTAATTCACCCCTCCACTTT
cdr3_aa: CASSLGQGRPNSPLHF

v_call: TRBV4-1
j_call: TRBJ2-7
clone_size: NA
d_call: NA
cdr3_nt: TGCGCCAGCAGCCAGAACACAGGTTCCACCTACGAGCAGTACTTC
cdr3_aa: CASSQNTGSTYEQYF

v_call: TRBV3-1/TRBV3-2
j_call: TRBJ1-4
clone_size: NA
d_call: NA
cdr3_nt: TGTGCCAGCAGCCAAGACGCAACTAATGAAAAACTGTTTTTT
cdr3_aa: CASSQDATNEKLFF

v_call: TRBV2
j_call: TRBJ1-2
clone_size: NA
d_call: TRBD1
cdr3_nt: TGTGCCAGCAGGACAGGGGGAGACTATGGCTACACCTTC
cdr3_aa: CASRTGGDYGYTF

v_call: TRBV7-6
j_call: TRBJ2-3
clone_size: NA
d_call: TRBD1
cdr3_nt: TGTGCCAGCAGCAGAATCTCCCGGGACAGGACTTCGGATACGCAGTATTTT
cdr3_aa: CASSRISRDRTSDTQYF

v_call: TRBV7-3
j_call: TRBJ2-1
clone_size: NA
d_call: TRBD2
cdr3_nt: TGTGCCAGCAGCTCCGGGGGACTAGCGGGCAATGAGCAGTTCTTC
cdr3_aa: CASSSGGLAGNEQFF

v_call: TRBV28
j_call: TRBJ1-5
clone_size: NA
d_call: NA
cdr3_nt: TGTGCCAGCAGTTCCCCGTTAGGGGTCAATCAGCCCCAGCATTTT
cdr3_aa: CASSSPLGVNQPQHF

v_call: TRBV11-2
j_call: TRBJ2-5
clone_size: NA
d_call: NA
cdr3_nt: TGTGCCAGCAGCCGCGGTCAGTGGCAAGAGACCCAGTACTTC
cdr3_aa: CASSRGQWQETQYF

v_call: TRBV30
j_call: TRBJ2-2
clone_size: NA
d_call: NA
cdr3_nt: TGTGCCTCCAGAAAGGCGGAGAACACCGGGGAGCTGTTTTTT
cdr3_aa: CASRKAENTGELFF

v_call: TRBV19
j_call: TRBJ2-3
clone_size: NA
d_call: TRBD1
cdr3_nt: TGTGCCAGTAGTGCATACCCCCGGGACAGTTCCACAGATACGCAGTATTTT
cdr3_aa: CASSAYPRDSSTDTQYF

v_call: TRBV28
j_call: TRBJ2-1
clone_size: NA
d_call: TRBD2
cdr3_nt: TGTGCCAGCAGTTTCCCCCTAGCGGGAGTAACCTACAATGAGCAGTTCTTC
cdr3_aa: CASSFPLAGVTYNEQFF

v_call: TRBV18
j_call: TRBJ1-2
clone_size: NA
d_call: NA
cdr3_nt: TGTGCCAGCTCACTAGGGGACTATGGCTACACCTTC
cdr3_aa: CASSLGDYGYTF

v_call: TRBV28
j_call: TRBJ2-7
clone_size: NA
d_call: TRBD1
cdr3_nt: TGTGCCAGCAGCCCCGCCGGGACAGGGGGCATCTACGAGCAGTACTTC
cdr3_aa: CASSPAGTGGIYEQYF

v_call: TRBV19
j_call: TRBJ2-2
clone_size: NA
d_call: TRBD1
cdr3_nt: TGTGCCAGTTGGGACAGGGTAACCACCGGGGAGCTGTTTTTT
cdr3_aa: CASWDRVTTGELFF

v_call: TRBV9
j_call: TRBJ2-1
clone_size: NA
d_call: NA
cdr3_nt: TGTGCCAGCAGCATACAGGGATCGGATGAGCAGTTCTTC
cdr3_aa: CASSIQGSDEQFF

v_call: TRBV7-9
j_call: TRBJ2-5
clone_size: once
d_call: TRBD2
cdr3_nt: TGTGCCAGCAGCTTTGTAGCGGGAGTAGCGACCCAGTACTTC
cdr3_aa: CASSFVAGVATQYF

v_call: TRBV7-9
j_call: TRBJ1-4
clone_size: NA
d_call: TRBD1
cdr3_nt: TGTGCCAGCAGACGACGGGACAGGGAGGATGAAAAACTGTTTTTT
cdr3_aa: CASRRRDREDEKLFF

v_call: TRBV7-2
j_call: TRBJ2-3
clone_size: NA
d_call: TRBD2
cdr3_nt: TGTGCCAGCAGCTTAGCAAGGCCCGGGGGGGATACGCAGTATTTT
cdr3_aa: CASSLARPGGDTQYF

v_call: TRBV7-3
j_call: TRBJ1-2
clone_size: once
d_call: TRBD1
cdr3_nt: TGTGCCAGCAGCTCGGGACAGGGCACGGGCTACACCTTC
cdr3_aa: CASSSGQGTGYTF

v_call: TRBV4-1
j_call: TRBJ2-2
clone_size: NA
d_call: NA
cdr3_nt: TGCGCCAGCAGCCAAGTCTTAGCGCGGGGAGACGGGGAGCTGTTTTTT
cdr3_aa: CASSQVLARGDGELFF

v_call: TRBV28
j_call: TRBJ2-7
clone_size: NA
d_call: NA
cdr3_nt: TGTGCCAGCAGTTATGGGGGGACAGTGAGTTACGAGCAGTACTTC
cdr3_aa: CASSYGGTVSYEQYF

v_call: TRBV18
j_call: TRBJ2-1
clone_size: few
d_call: TRBD2
cdr3_nt: TGTGCCAGCTCAGCCGGGACTAGATTCCACAATGAGCAGTTCTTC
cdr3_aa: CASSAGTRFHNEQFF

v_call: TRBV24-1
j_call: TRBJ2-1
clone_size: NA
d_call: TRBD2
cdr3_nt: TGTGCCACCAGTGATTTGCCGGCGGGAGCGAACAATGAGCAGTTCTTC
cdr3_aa: CATSDLPAGANNEQFF

v_call: TRBV9
j_call: TRBJ2-5
clone_size: NA
d_call: TRBD2
cdr3_nt: TGTGCCAGCAGCGTACGGGCTAGCGGGAGGGCCGCGGAGACCCAGTACTTC
cdr3_aa: CASSVRASGRAAETQYF

v_call: TRBV7-3
j_call: TRBJ2-1
clone_size: once
d_call: TRBD2
cdr3_nt: TGTGCCAGCAGCTCATCGGGACTAGCAGGTAGGAATGAGCAGTTCTTC
cdr3_aa: CASSSSGLAGRNEQFF

v_call: TRBV5-1
j_call: TRBJ2-1
clone_size: NA
d_call: NA
cdr3_nt: TGCGCCAGCAGCTTGGACAGGGCGTCCTACAATGAGCAGTTCTTC
cdr3_aa: CASSLDRASYNEQFF

v_call: TRBV27
j_call: TRBJ2-3
clone_size: NA
d_call: TRBD2
cdr3_nt: TGTGCCAGCAGGCGACTAGCGGGAGGAGAAGATACGCAGTATTTT
cdr3_aa: CASRRLAGGEDTQYF

v_call: TRBV19
j_call: TRBJ2-1
clone_size: NA
d_call: NA
cdr3_nt: TGTGCCATTAGTAAGGGAGCGGTTAAATCTTCATATGAGCAGTTCTTC
cdr3_aa: CAISKGAVKSSYEQFF

v_call: TRBV6-5
j_call: TRBJ2-7
clone_size: NA
d_call: TRBD1
cdr3_nt: TGTGCCAGCAGTTACTCCGGGACAGGGTCCTACGAGCAGTACTTC
cdr3_aa: CASSYSGTGSYEQYF

v_call: TRBV28
j_call: TRBJ2-7
clone_size: NA
d_call: TRBD2
cdr3_nt: TGTGCCAGCAGACTTAGCGGGAGCAACTACGAGCAGTACTTC
cdr3_aa: CASRLSGSNYEQYF

v_call: TRBV7-9
j_call: TRBJ2-3
clone_size: NA
d_call: TRBD2
cdr3_nt: TGTGCCAGCAGTCAGGCGGGGGGGTCTACAGATACGCAGTATTTT
cdr3_aa: CASSQAGGSTDTQYF

v_call: TRBV7-9
j_call: TRBJ1-1
clone_size: few
d_call: TRBD1
cdr3_nt: TGTGCCAGCAGCTTAGCGTGGGCAGGGGGAACTGAAGCTTTCTTT
cdr3_aa: CASSLAWAGGTEAFF

v_call: TRBV29-1
j_call: TRBJ1-4
clone_size: NA
d_call: TRBD1
cdr3_nt: TGCAGCGCTGGGGACAGGGGGCATGAAAAACTGTTTTTT
cdr3_aa: CSAGDRGHEKLFF

v_call: TRBV12-3/TRBV12-4
j_call: TRBJ1-6
clone_size: NA
d_call: NA
cdr3_nt: TGTGCCAGCAGTCCGTTGACATTGTCACCCCTCCACTTT
cdr3_aa: CASSPLTLSPLHF

v_call: TRBV20-1
j_call: TRBJ1-1
clone_size: NA
d_call: NA
cdr3_nt: TGCAGTGCCGACGGGGGGACTGAAGCTTTCTTT
cdr3_aa: CSADGGTEAFF

v_call: TRBV6-2/TRBV6-3
j_call: TRBJ1-2
clone_size: once
d_call: NA
cdr3_nt: TGTGCCAGCAGTCCAACGGGGAAAACAACGTATGGCTACACCTTC
cdr3_aa: CASSPTGKTTYGYTF

v_call: TRBV7-8
j_call: TRBJ2-4
clone_size: NA
d_call: TRBD1
cdr3_nt: TGTGCCAGCAGCGCGGGACAGGGCAGAAACATTCAGTACTTC
cdr3_aa: CASSAGQGRNIQYF

v_call: TRBV12-3/TRBV12-4
j_call: TRBJ1-2
clone_size: NA
d_call: NA
cdr3_nt: TGTGCCAGCAGTCGCGGAGCGTATGGCTACACCTTC
cdr3_aa: CASSRGAYGYTF